The source of this TCR beta chain is a study of shared clonotypes between healthy human individuals. Selected positively for CCR7 and CD45RO-negative, naive CD8 cells excluded terminally differentiated effector memory CD45RA+ cells. This CDR3 region has 16 residues. Germline CDR1 SEHNR, CDR2 FQNEAQ (reference sequence). The junction had 7 bases not matched to a gene; V was cut back by 5 bases and J by 3 bases. The repertoire was sequenced with immunoSEQ multiplex PCR; TCRdb's copy has only in-frame clones and lacks some. The sample carries hundreds of thousands of clones, 96% recorded once. The sequencing input was naive CD8+ T cells sorted from blood. The rearrangement uses TRBV7-9 and TRBJ2-7; TRBD2 agrees at 13 bases. This clonotype originated in a young man in good health. The CDR3, as DNA: TGTGCCAGCAGCGCTCAACGACTAGCGGGAGGCTACGAGCAGTACTTC. This sequence encodes CASSAQRLAGGYEQYF. Together with reference TRBV7-9 and TRBJ2-7, the CDR3 gives the full variable domain: DTGVSQNPRHKITKRGQNVTFRCDPISEHNRLYWYRQTLGQGPEFLTYFQNEAQLEKSRLLSDRFSAERPKGSFSTLEIQRTEQGDSAMYLCASSAQRLAGGYEQYFGPGTRLTVT.